This T cell receptor beta chain appears in the sequencing data of a study of T cell repertoires in cytomegalovirus infection. Whole-study findings and limits: CMV-specific HLA-C-restricted TCR beta clonotypes dominated the ex vivo response.

V was trimmed by 6 bases and J by 0 bases, leaving 15 bases between them. The CDR3 is made up of 16 amino acids. Germline-derived CDR1 and CDR2 are SEHNR and FQNEAQ (reference sequence). Worth noting for this clonotype: Its antigen remains unidentified.

One entry per CDR3 protein, called by TCRdb with MiXCR from the reads. Among 630,000 or so distinct CDR3 sequences listed, 24% were seen once. The sample comprised CD8+ T cells from PBMCs. The TCR originated in a human donor in good health (CMV status not recorded). Some clones in this sample may be carry-over from other donors' samples. The genes are TRBV7-9 and TRBJ2-1; D might be TRBD1 (6 bases). In DNA form, the CDR3 reads TGTGCCAGCAGACACGACAGGCTAAGCTCCTACAATGAGCAGTTCTTC. Amino acid sequence: CASRHDRLSSYNEQFF.